These T cell receptor beta chains were read from a single sample in a study of blood T cell repertoires in COVID-19. Using immunoSEQ multiplex PCR, the repertoire was profiled, and TCRdb retains in-frame clones only, with some absent. The repertoire holds roughly 190,000 clones, approximately 91% seen once, with approximately 1.1% in the top ten. The sample consisted of peripheral blood. All receptors derive from a young man with acute or convalescent COVID-19. Each CDR3 is given with its conserved first and last residue. The order of the fields is CDR3 protein, CDR3 DNA, D gene, clone size, V gene, J gene. A D gene is named only where the DNA matches it firmly. Rows give clone size only sometimes, using once, few, many, or a class for an expanded clone.

CASRQVNNQPQHF	TGTGCCAGCAGACAGGTTAACAATCAGCCCCAGCATTTT	NA	once	TRBV6-5	TRBJ1-5
CASSLAGGSRGGYTF	TGTGCCAGCAGCTTAGCAGGGGGCAGCCGAGGTGGCTACACCTTC	TRBD1	NA	TRBV5-4	TRBJ1-2
CASSPTRESSYEQYF	TGTGCCAGCTCACCGACCAGGGAAAGCTCCTACGAGCAGTACTTC	NA	NA	TRBV18	TRBJ2-7
CASSTPGNPYEQYF	TGTGCCAGCAGTACTCCCGGGAACCCCTACGAGCAGTACTTC	NA	NA	TRBV28	TRBJ2-7
CASSAQGGGNQPQHF	TGTGCCAGTAGTGCACAGGGTGGAGGCAATCAGCCCCAGCATTTT	NA	few	TRBV19	TRBJ1-5
CASSGTLGTAYEQYF	TGCGCCAGCAGCGGGACCCTTGGGACAGCATACGAGCAGTACTTC	TRBD1	NA	TRBV5-1	TRBJ2-7
CASSLDPQGGYTF	TGCGCCAGCAGCTTGGATCCCCAGGGCGGCTACACCTTC	NA	NA	TRBV5-1	TRBJ1-2
CASSLGWGAPYEQYF	TGCGCCAGCAGCTTGGGGTGGGGAGCGCCTTACGAGCAGTACTTC	NA	NA	TRBV5-1	TRBJ2-7
CASSEAPYQGGGYTF	TGTGCCAGCAGCGAAGCCCCCTATCAGGGGGGTGGCTACACCTTC	TRBD1	NA	TRBV9	TRBJ1-2
CASSPVSGGRDEQFF	TGCGCCAGCAGCCCGGTTAGCGGGGGCAGGGATGAGCAGTTCTTC	TRBD2	NA	TRBV5-1	TRBJ2-1
CASARDRAGTDTQYF	TGTGCCAGCGCCAGGGACAGGGCCGGCACAGATACGCAGTATTTT	TRBD1	few	TRBV5-4	TRBJ2-3
CASRRLGGTGEQFF	TGTGCCAGCAGAAGACTAGGCGGGACTGGTGAGCAGTTCTTC	NA	NA	TRBV6-5	TRBJ2-1
CASKRDYRVPDEQFF	TGTGCCAGTAAGAGGGATTACAGGGTCCCTGATGAGCAGTTCTTC	NA	NA	TRBV19	TRBJ2-1
CASSPNPTGTAYGYTF	TGTGCCAGCAGCCCCAATCCGACAGGAACCGCGTATGGCTACACCTTC	NA	NA	TRBV11-2	TRBJ1-2
CAGSLVVGERVGYTF	TGTGCCGGCAGCCTCGTGGTCGGCGAGAGGGTTGGCTACACCTTC	NA	NA	TRBV28	TRBJ1-2
CASSQVVGGKDTQYF	TGTGCCAGCAGCCAAGTTGTGGGAGGTAAAGATACGCAGTATTTT	NA	NA	TRBV3-1/TRBV3-2	TRBJ2-3
CATSRDLGSTEAFF	TGTGCCACCAGCAGAGATTTGGGGAGCACTGAAGCTTTCTTT	NA	NA	TRBV15	TRBJ1-1
CASSLSVRGEQFF	TGTGCCAGCAGCTTATCCGTGCGTGGTGAGCAGTTCTTC	NA	NA	TRBV7-9	TRBJ2-1
CASSLVARVSYEQYF	TGTGCCAGCAGCTTAGTTGCCAGGGTCAGCTACGAGCAGTACTTC	NA	NA	TRBV11-2	TRBJ2-7
CASTTGTRGSEQFF	TGTGCCAGCACCACCGGGACTAGAGGAAGTGAGCAGTTCTTC	TRBD2	NA	TRBV2	TRBJ2-1
CASSTGITNTEAFF	TGTGCCAGCAGTACAGGTATAACGAACACTGAAGCTTTCTTT	NA	NA	TRBV2	TRBJ1-1
CASRNLQVNTEAFF	TGTGCCAGCCGAAATCTACAGGTTAACACTGAAGCTTTCTTT	NA	NA	TRBV7-9	TRBJ1-1
CASRPTGYYGYTF	TGTGCCAGCAGGCCCACAGGGTACTATGGCTACACCTTC	NA	once	TRBV3-1/TRBV3-2	TRBJ1-2
CASSDLDGRIYGYTF	TGTGCCAGCAGCGACTTGGACGGGAGGATTTATGGCTACACCTTC	NA	NA	TRBV14	TRBJ1-2
CASGQGWDSQPQHF	TGTGCCAGTGGGCAGGGATGGGATAGTCAGCCCCAGCATTTT	NA	NA	TRBV19	TRBJ1-5
CASSIRDSEQYF	TGCGCCAGCAGCATCCGGGACAGCGAACAGTACTTC	TRBD1	NA	TRBV5-1	TRBJ2-7
CASSLTPGQGRASPLHF	TGTGCCAGCAGTTTGACCCCCGGACAGGGACGAGCTTCACCCCTCCACTTT	TRBD1	NA	TRBV27	TRBJ1-6
CASRDRGTNTGELFF	TGTGCCAGCAGGGACAGGGGTACGAACACCGGGGAGCTGTTTTTT	TRBD1	NA	TRBV6-5	TRBJ2-2
CASSLSDRTYGYTF	TGTGCCAGCAGTTTATCGGACAGAACTTATGGCTACACCTTC	NA	NA	TRBV28	TRBJ1-2
CASSRLAGEPQETQYF	TGTGCCAGCAGCCGACTAGCGGGGGAACCCCAAGAGACCCAGTACTTC	TRBD2	NA	TRBV11-1	TRBJ2-5
CASSLIAGGEQFF	TGTGCTAGCAGCTTAATAGCGGGAGGAGAGCAGTTCTTC	TRBD2	NA	TRBV7-7	TRBJ2-1
CASSYRRDRIYGYTF	TGTGCCAGCAGTTACCGTAGGGACAGGATCTATGGCTACACCTTC	TRBD1	NA	TRBV6-5	TRBJ1-2
CASRPGQGTYNEQFF	TGTGCCAGCAGACCTGGACAGGGGACCTACAATGAGCAGTTCTTC	TRBD1	once	TRBV14	TRBJ2-1
CASSYSGGSGNTIYF	TGTGCCAGCAGCTACAGTGGTGGCTCTGGAAACACCATATATTTT	NA	few	TRBV7-3	TRBJ1-3
CASSLYRGRPSPLHF	TGTGCCAGCAGTTTATACAGAGGGAGGCCTTCACCCCTCCACTTT	NA	NA	TRBV28	TRBJ1-6
CASSRDSNYGYTF	TGTGCCAGCAGCCGGGACAGCAACTATGGCTACACCTTC	TRBD1	NA	TRBV2	TRBJ1-2
CASSRRGPYTDTQYF	TGTGCCAGCAGCAGGCGGGGGCCGTACACAGATACGCAGTATTTT	NA	NA	TRBV11-2	TRBJ2-3
CASSLILAGGTDTQYF	TGCGCCAGCAGCCTAATACTAGCGGGAGGCACAGATACGCAGTATTTT	TRBD2	NA	TRBV5-1	TRBJ2-3
CASSFPGGAYNEQFF	TGTGCCAGCAGCTTCCCAGGGGGCGCCTACAATGAGCAGTTCTTC	TRBD1	once	TRBV7-9	TRBJ2-1